One and the same sample provided the 29 T cell receptor beta chains below, sequenced in a study of vaccination effects on CD4 cells after COVID-19 (dated by TCRdb to between 2021 and 2023). After less than eleven days of culture, CD4+ T cells were isolated with the EasySep CD4+ T cell isolation kit. Their antigen targets remain unknown. The library was obtained by the immunoSEQ multiplex PCR assay. The immuneACCESS repertoire file appears here via TCRdb, limited to in-frame rearrangements. These files lack a portion of the clones; in checked studies, under half of the deficit traces to unresolved V genes, and the cause of the others is not known. Across this sample there are tens of thousands of clones, with 65% seen only once. Almost 10% of the sample goes to the ten largest clones. The sample here was CD4+ T cells from PBMCs cultured without peptide, taken before COVID-19 vaccination. Receptors originate from a human donor who received a COVID-19 vaccine.

This clone was seen a single time. CDR3 sequence: CASSSTGGPGNTIYF. The CDR3 DNA reads as TGTGCCAGCTCATCGACAGGGGGCCCTGGAAACACCATATATTTT. The chain couples TRBV18 to TRBJ1-3; 10 bases are shared with TRBD1. This CDR3 contains 15 residues. CDR1 is KGHSH, CDR2 LQKENI, per germline. The junction had 3 bases not matched to a gene; V was cut back by 5 bases and J by 2 bases.

The chain recombines TRBV9 with TRBJ2-3, with unresolved D. CDR1 is SGDLS and CDR2 is YYNGEE in the germline V gene. V was pared by 0 bases and J by 2 bases, with 7 bases between. The CDR3 spans 14 residues. In DNA form, the CDR3 reads TGTGCCAGCAGCGTAGCGGACCCCACAGATACGCAGTATTTT. Its translation: CASSVADPTDTQYF.

The CDR3 bases are TGTGCCATCAGTGAGTTGACTAGCGGGGGGACAAATACGCAGTATTTT. Encoded protein: CAISELTSGGTNTQYF. The V and J genes are TRBV10-3 and TRBJ2-3; 13 positions agree with TRBD2. V lost 1 base, J lost 7 bases, and 5 bases stayed unmatched. CDR1 is ENHRY and CDR2 is SYGVKD in the germline V gene. The CDR3 spans 16 residues.

The chain employs TRBV16 and TRBJ2-7, with 7 bases lining up with TRBD1. This CDR3 has 17 residues. Germline-derived CDR1 and CDR2 are KGHSY and FQNENV. With V trimmed by 4 bases and J by 3 bases, 15 bases remained unmatched. CDR3 DNA: TGTGCCAGCAGCCCCTTAGAAGCCGGGACAGTGCTCTACGAGCAGTACTTC. Encoded protein: CASSPLEAGTVLYEQYF.

The chain has TRBV7-8 and TRBJ2-7; 8 positions match TRBD1. After removal of 5 bases from V and 5 bases from J, the junction contained 11 bases not matched to a gene. This CDR3 spans 15 amino acids. Germline assignment: CDR1 SGHVS and CDR2 FQNEAQ. This chain's CDR3 is CASSPLRTGRHEQYF. CDR3 coding DNA: TGTGCCAGCAGCCCCCTCCGGACAGGGAGGCACGAGCAGTACTTC. The full variable domain, in which reference TRBV7-8 and TRBJ2-7 provide the parts outside the CDR3, is GAGVSQSPRYKVAKRGQDVALRCDPISGHVSLFWYQQALGQGPEFLTYFQNEAQLDKSGLPSDRFFAERPEGSVSTLKIQRTQQEDSAVYLCASSPLRTGRHEQYFGPGTRLTVT.

A single count supports this clone. This chain links TRBV6-5 with TRBJ2-4, with TRBD2 as a possible D gene (5 bases). The V and J ends lost 0 bases and 0 bases respectively, with 9 bases between them. This CDR3 spans 16 amino acids. Germline V CDR1 and CDR2: MNHEY, SVGAGI. In DNA, the CDR3 is TGTGCCAGCAGTTACTCAGGGAGCTTAGCCAAAAACATTCAGTACTTC. Translated, it gives CASSYSGSLAKNIQYF.

This clone showed up just a few times. This chain uses TRBV24-1 with TRBJ1-2; no clear D. The germline V and J ends were trimmed by 5 bases and 2 bases, with 8 bases remaining between them. CDR1 KGHDR and CDR2 SFDVKD come from the germline V gene. The CDR3 spans 13 residues. CDR3 DNA: TGTGCCACCAGTGTCGACGACAACTATGGCTACACCTTC. It yields the protein CATSVDDNYGYTF.

The V call is TRBV3-1 (or the pseudogene TRBV3-2), the J call TRBJ2-6, with TRBD1 as a possible D gene (6 bases). There are 16 residues in the CDR3. Germline-derived CDR1 and CDR2 are LGHDT and YNNKEL (reference sequence). V lost 4 bases and J lost 2, with 12 bases in between. CDR3 coding DNA: TGTGCCAGCAGCCGACCCCAGGGGACTGGGGCCAACGTCCTGACTTTC. Its protein is CASSRPQGTGANVLTF.

The chain employs TRBV7-9 and TRBJ2-4; D is perhaps TRBD1 (5 bases). Germline V gives CDR1 SEHNR, CDR2 FQNEAQ (reference sequence). Between the trimmed V and J ends, which lost 5 bases and 0 bases, there was a span of 8 bases. This CDR3 is built from 14 residues. CDR3 DNA sequence: TGTGCCAGCAGCAGCAGGGTAGCCAAAAACATTCAGTACTTC. Amino acids: CASSSRVAKNIQYF.

This CDR3 reads CASSDRDRTPTNEKLFF. CDR3 DNA sequence: TGTGCCAGCAGTGATCGGGACAGAACTCCAACTAATGAAAAACTGTTTTTT. The rearrangement uses TRBV2 and TRBJ1-4; TRBD1 aligns across 7 bases. The CDR3 runs 17 residues. From germline, CDR1 is SNHLY and CDR2 FYNNEI. The ends lost 3 bases at V and 0 bases at J; junction bases unmatched: 7.

This clone was seen only once. The chain links TRBV18 to TRBJ2-6; the D gene is possibly TRBD1 (6 bases). CDR3 length equals 16 residues. Germline loops: CDR1 KGHSH, CDR2 LQKENI. V lost 3 bases and J lost 1, with 10 bases in between. The CDR3 loop is CASSPVQGSGANVLTF. The CDR3, as DNA: TGTGCCAGCTCACCGGTCCAGGGGTCTGGGGCCAACGTCCTGACTTTC.

This clone occurred once. The chain employs TRBV5-1 and TRBJ2-3; D might be TRBD1 (5 bases). CDR3 length: 17 amino acids. V was trimmed by 0 bases and J by 0 bases, leaving 14 bases between them. Germline V lookup: CDR1 SGHRS, CDR2 YFSETQ. The CDR3: CASSLDGQGSSTDTQYF. The CDR3 DNA sequence: TGCGCCAGCAGCTTGGATGGGCAGGGCAGTAGCACAGATACGCAGTATTTT.

The V call is TRBV7-9, the J call TRBJ2-1, with D tentatively TRBD2 (7 bases). Germline assignment: CDR1 SEHNR and CDR2 FQNEAQ (reference sequence). Trimming took off 5 bases at V and 2 bases at J, with 22 bases between the two ends. The CDR3 sequence is 18 residues long. The CDR3 sequence: CASSPGLGGPGTYNEQFF. The CDR3 nucleotides read TGTGCCAGCAGCCCAGGATTGGGGGGGCCAGGGACCTACAATGAGCAGTTCTTC.

In its sample, this clone was seen a few times. The chain links TRBV6-2 or TRBV6-3 to TRBJ1-5, with D unresolved. Germline values: CDR1 MNHEY, CDR2 SVGEGT. V was clipped by 4 bases and J by 0 bases, with 4 bases between them. The CDR3 totals 13 residues. Written as DNA, the CDR3 is TGTGCCAGCAGTTCTGATAGCAATCAGCCCCAGCATTTT. It specifies CASSSDSNQPQHF.

The chain carries TRBV2 and TRBJ2-1, with 10 positions matching TRBD2. The CDR3 is 14 residues long. CDR1 is SNHLY and CDR2 is FYNNEI in the germline V gene. V shed 8 bases, J shed 6 bases, and the junction held 7 bases outside the gene matches. CDR3 protein: CASRLLAGINEQFF. The CDR3 DNA is TGTGCCAGCCGCCTACTAGCGGGGATCAATGAGCAGTTCTTC.

The chain carries TRBV5-1 and TRBJ2-5; TRBD2 matches 12 bases. V lost 4 bases to trimming and J lost 6 bases; unmatched junction nucleotides: 7. The CDR3 has 15 residues. The germline gives CDR1 SGHRS, CDR2 YFSETQ. The CDR3 coding sequence is TGCGCCAGCAGCAGACTAGCGGGAGAAGGCAAGACCCAGTACTTC. Translating it yields CASSRLAGEGKTQYF.

The sample holds one count of this clone. V usage is TRBV5-1 and J usage is TRBJ1-6; 9 positions agree with TRBD1. V lost 0 bases and J lost 10; bases outside the gene matches: 5. The germline CDR1 and CDR2 sequences are SGHRS and YFSETQ. The CDR3 runs to 15 residues. CDR3: CASSLAGTGQSPLHF. The DNA of the CDR3 is TGCGCCAGCAGCTTGGCCGGGACAGGGCAATCACCCCTCCACTTT.

The rearrangement links TRBV6-2 or TRBV6-3 to TRBJ2-1, with a possible D match to TRBD2 (6 bases). This CDR3 region has 14 residues. V gave up 4 bases and J gave up 8 bases, with 15 bases separating them. Germline V gene lookup returns CDR1 MNHEY and CDR2 SVGEGT. The CDR3 reads CASSSRLGGDEQFF. The CDR3 nucleotides are TGTGCCAGCAGTTCCCGACTAGGAGGCGATGAGCAGTTCTTC.

This clone was seen a few times. This chain links TRBV5-5 with TRBJ1-1, with 7 bases identical to TRBD1. This CDR3 region has 17 residues. The V gene end was trimmed by 1 base and the J gene end by 4 bases; junction bases not matched to a gene: 13. Germline loops: CDR1 SGHKS, CDR2 YYEKEE (reference sequence). CDR3 sequence: CASSLWAGGDPSTEAFF. The CDR3, as DNA: TGTGCCAGCAGCTTGTGGGCAGGGGGGGACCCGAGCACTGAAGCTTTCTTT. The variable domain in full, with the rest retrieved from reference TRBV5-5 and TRBJ1-1, is DAGVTQSPTHLIKTRGQQVTLRCSPISGHKSVSWYQQVLGQGPQFIFQYYEKEERGRGNFPDRFSARQFPNYSSELNVNALLLGDSALYLCASSLWAGGDPSTEAFFGQGTRLTVV.

The rearrangement uses TRBV18 and TRBJ2-6; either TRBD1 or TRBD2 may supply D (5 bases each). Germline V lookup: CDR1 KGHSH, CDR2 LQKENI. The CDR3 sequence is 16 residues long. V was cut by 5 bases and J by 3 bases, with 14 bases left in between. The CDR3 is CASSTPWGFGANVLTF. CDR3 nucleotides: TGTGCCAGCTCAACCCCCTGGGGGTTTGGGGCCAACGTCCTGACTTTC. Drawing the rest from reference TRBV18 and TRBJ2-6, the complete variable domain is NAGVMQNPRHLVRRRGQEARLRCSPMKGHSHVYWYRQLPEEGLKFMVYLQKENIIDESGMPKERFSAEFPKEGPSILRIQQVVRGDSAAYFCASSTPWGFGANVLTFGAGSRLTVL.

The chain employs TRBV6-5 and TRBJ2-2; D gene uncertain. This CDR3 has 11 amino acids. Trimming removed 7 bases at V and 8 bases at J, with 8 bases between. CDR1 MNHEY and CDR2 SVGAGI come from the germline V gene. For the CDR3, the DNA is TGTGCCAGCACCAAGGAGGGGGAGCTGTTTTTT. Protein sequence: CASTKEGELFF.

The chain uses TRBV19 and TRBJ2-2; D ambiguous. Trimming took off 5 bases at V and 0 bases at J, with 7 bases between the two ends. The CDR3 runs 14 residues. The germline V gene encodes CDR1 LNHDA and CDR2 SQIVND (reference sequence). CDR3 region: CASSWAPNTGELFF. The CDR3 DNA follows: TGTGCCAGTAGTTGGGCCCCGAACACCGGGGAGCTGTTTTTT.

The chain combines TRBV5-4 with TRBJ2-7; perhaps D is TRBD1 or TRBD2 (5 bases each). Germline V gene sequence: CDR1 SGHNT, CDR2 YYREEE (reference sequence). The V end was cut by 0 bases, the J end by 7 bases, with 11 bases between. The CDR3 consists of 13 residues. The CDR3 coding sequence is TGTGCCAGCAGCTTGGAAACAGGACTTGAGCAGTACTTC. Translated, it gives CASSLETGLEQYF.

J is TRBJ1-6 and V is TRBV5-5, with TRBD1 matching 7 bases. The germline V gene has CDR1 SGHKS and CDR2 YYEKEE (reference sequence). CDR3 length: 14 residues. J was trimmed by 6 bases and V by 3 bases; bases with no gene match: 3. In DNA form, the CDR3 reads TGTGCCAGCAGCTCGGGACAGTCTAATTCACCCCTCCACTTT. It encodes CASSSGQSNSPLHF.

This rearrangement joins TRBV3-1 (or the pseudogene TRBV3-2) to TRBJ2-7; no definite D call. The CDR3 is 14 amino acids. V was trimmed by 1 base and J by 2 bases, leaving 9 bases between them. In germline, CDR1 is LGHDT, CDR2 YNNKEL (reference sequence). CDR3 bases: TGTGCCAGCAGCCAAGTCCCCCAAGCCTACGAGCAGTACTTC. Residues: CASSQVPQAYEQYF.

This clone was detected only a few times. At one of its ends the junction is not consistent with the germline gene, which may arise from a read error. The rearrangement uses TRBV2 and TRBJ1-4; D unresolved. The CDR3 is 14 amino acids. Per germline, CDR1 SNHLY and CDR2 FYNNEI. The CDR3 protein is CASREGSTNEKLFF. CDR3 DNA: TGTGCCAGCAGGGAAGGATCAACTAATGAAAAACTGTTTTTT. Full variable domain (outside the CDR3, taken from reference TRBV2 and TRBJ1-4): EPEVTQTPSHQVTQMGQEVILRCVPISNHLYFYWYRQILGQKVEFLVSFYNNEISEKSEIFDDQFSVERPDGSNFTLKIRSTKLEDSAMYFCASREGSTNEKLFFGSGTQLSVL.

This chain links TRBV4-1 with TRBJ2-2; 11 nucleotides match TRBD2. J was trimmed by 2 bases and V by 6 bases; bases with no gene match: 5. Per the germline V gene, CDR1 is MGHRA and CDR2 is YSYEKL. The CDR3 extends over 16 amino acids. CDR3 sequence reads: CASSFLAGGNTGELFF. The CDR3 DNA sequence: TGCGCCAGCAGTTTCCTAGCGGGGGGAAACACCGGGGAGCTGTTTTTT.

The chain employs TRBV2 and TRBJ1-5, with unresolved D. V lost 3 bases and J 7 bases, leaving 13 bases between the germline ends. Germline lookup yields CDR1 SNHLY and CDR2 FYNNEI. The CDR3 extends over 14 amino acids. CDR3 nucleotide sequence: TGTGCCAGCAGTGAGTTCGCAGGTGCACAGCCCCAGCATTTT. Its protein is CASSEFAGAQPQHF.

This clone was detected only a few times. The rearrangement links TRBV7-9 to TRBJ1-4; D uncertain. Germline values: CDR1 SEHNR, CDR2 FQNEAQ (reference sequence). The length of the CDR3 is 15 residues. Trimming pared 6 bases from V and 0 bases from J, leaving 11 bases between. The CDR3 sequence is CASSPLGATNEKLFF. CDR3 in DNA: TGTGCCAGCAGTCCCTTGGGTGCAACTAATGAAAAACTGTTTTTT.